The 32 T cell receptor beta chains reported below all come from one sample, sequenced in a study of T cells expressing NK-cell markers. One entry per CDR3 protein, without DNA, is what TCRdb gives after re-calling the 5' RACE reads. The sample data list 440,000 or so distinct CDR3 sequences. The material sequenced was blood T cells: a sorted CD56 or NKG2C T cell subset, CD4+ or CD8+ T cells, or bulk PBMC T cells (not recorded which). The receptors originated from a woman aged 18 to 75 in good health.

The CDR3: CASSIGLGNEQYF. The chain is built from TRBV7-3 and TRBJ2-7; TCRdb outputs TRBD1, but without DNA this stays unchecked. The length of the CDR3 is 13 residues. CDR1 is SGHTA, CDR2 FQGTGA, per germline. Supplemented by reference TRBV7-3 and TRBJ2-7, the full variable domain reads GAGVSQTPSNKVTEKGKYVELRCDPISGHTALYWYRQSLGQGPEFLIYFQGTGAADDSGLPNDRFFAVRPEGSVSTLKIQRTERGDSAVYLCASSIGLGNEQYFGPGTRLTVT.

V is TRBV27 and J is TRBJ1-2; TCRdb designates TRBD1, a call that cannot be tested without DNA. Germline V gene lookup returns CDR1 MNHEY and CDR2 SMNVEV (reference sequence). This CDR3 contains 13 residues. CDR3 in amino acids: CASSLRTGSGYTF.

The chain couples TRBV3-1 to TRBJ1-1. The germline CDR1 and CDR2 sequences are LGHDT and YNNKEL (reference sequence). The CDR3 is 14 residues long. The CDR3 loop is CASSRLRVGTEAFF.

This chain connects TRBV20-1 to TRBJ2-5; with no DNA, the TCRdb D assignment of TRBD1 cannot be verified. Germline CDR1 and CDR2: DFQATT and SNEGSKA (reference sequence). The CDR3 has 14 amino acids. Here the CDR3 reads CSAIPGQNQETQYF.

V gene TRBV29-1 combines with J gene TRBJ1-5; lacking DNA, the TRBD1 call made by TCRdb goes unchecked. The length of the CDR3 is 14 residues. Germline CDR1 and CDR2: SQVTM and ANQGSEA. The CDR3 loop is CSAGDRETNQPQHF.

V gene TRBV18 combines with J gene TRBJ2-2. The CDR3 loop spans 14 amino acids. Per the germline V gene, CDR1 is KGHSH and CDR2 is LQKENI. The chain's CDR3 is CASSPLQTTGELFF.

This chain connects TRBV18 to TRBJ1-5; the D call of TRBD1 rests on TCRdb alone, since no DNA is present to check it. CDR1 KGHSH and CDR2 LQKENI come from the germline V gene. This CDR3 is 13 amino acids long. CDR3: CASSPGRDQPQHF.

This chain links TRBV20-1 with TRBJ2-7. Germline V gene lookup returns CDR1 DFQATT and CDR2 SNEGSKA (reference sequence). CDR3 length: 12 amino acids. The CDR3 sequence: CSARSGSYEQYF.

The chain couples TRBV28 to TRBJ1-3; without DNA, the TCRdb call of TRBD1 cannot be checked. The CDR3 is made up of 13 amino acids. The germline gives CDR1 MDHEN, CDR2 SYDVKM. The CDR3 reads CASSPPGVNTIYF.

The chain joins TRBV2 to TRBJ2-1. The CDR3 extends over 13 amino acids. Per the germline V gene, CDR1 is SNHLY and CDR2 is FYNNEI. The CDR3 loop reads CASSEAPNNEQFF.

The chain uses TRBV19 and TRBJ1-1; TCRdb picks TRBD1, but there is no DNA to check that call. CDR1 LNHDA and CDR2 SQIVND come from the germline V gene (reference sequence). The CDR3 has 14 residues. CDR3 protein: CASSAAGTVTEAFF.

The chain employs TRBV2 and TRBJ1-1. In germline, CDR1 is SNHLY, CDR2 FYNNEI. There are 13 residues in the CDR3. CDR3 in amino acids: CASRRDIGTEAFF.

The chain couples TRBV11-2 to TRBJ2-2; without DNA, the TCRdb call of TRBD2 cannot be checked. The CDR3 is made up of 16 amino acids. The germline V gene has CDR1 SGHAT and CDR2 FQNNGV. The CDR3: CASSPVAGLNTGELFF.

The CDR3 sequence is CSVVPVVETQYF. The chain combines TRBV29-1 with TRBJ2-5. In germline, CDR1 is SQVTM, CDR2 ANQGSEA. This CDR3 region has 12 residues.

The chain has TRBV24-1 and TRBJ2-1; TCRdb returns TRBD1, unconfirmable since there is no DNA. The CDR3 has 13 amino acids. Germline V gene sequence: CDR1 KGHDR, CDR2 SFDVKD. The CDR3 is CATSDFWGQEQFF.

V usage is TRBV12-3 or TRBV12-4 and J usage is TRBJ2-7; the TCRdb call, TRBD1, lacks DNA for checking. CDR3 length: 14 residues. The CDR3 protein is CASSPLRTGNGQYF.

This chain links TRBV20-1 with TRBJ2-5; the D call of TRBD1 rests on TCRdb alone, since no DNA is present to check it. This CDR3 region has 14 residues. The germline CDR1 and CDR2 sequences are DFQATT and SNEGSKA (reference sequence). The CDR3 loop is CSARSLGAQETQYF.

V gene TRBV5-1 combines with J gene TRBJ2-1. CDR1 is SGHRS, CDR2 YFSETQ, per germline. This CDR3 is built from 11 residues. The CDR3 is CASSSSSEQFF.

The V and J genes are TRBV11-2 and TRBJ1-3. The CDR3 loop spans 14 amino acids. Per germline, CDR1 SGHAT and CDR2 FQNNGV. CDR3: CASSEDHSGNTIYF.

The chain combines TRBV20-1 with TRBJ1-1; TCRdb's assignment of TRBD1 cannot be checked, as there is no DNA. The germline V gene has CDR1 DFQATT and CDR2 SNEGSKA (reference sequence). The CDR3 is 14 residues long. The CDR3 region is CSASPGGTMGLAFF.

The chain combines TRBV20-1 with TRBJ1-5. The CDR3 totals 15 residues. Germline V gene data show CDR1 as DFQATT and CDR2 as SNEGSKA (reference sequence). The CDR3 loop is CSASKRGYSNQPQHF.

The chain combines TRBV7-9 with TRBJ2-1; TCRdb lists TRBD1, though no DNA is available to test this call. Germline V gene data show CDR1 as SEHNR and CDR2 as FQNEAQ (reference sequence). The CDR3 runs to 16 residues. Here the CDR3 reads CASSFGSMGRVNEQFF.

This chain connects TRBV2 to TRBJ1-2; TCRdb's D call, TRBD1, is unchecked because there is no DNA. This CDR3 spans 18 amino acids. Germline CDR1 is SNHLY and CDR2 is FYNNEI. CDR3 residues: CASSDQGGATGSNYGYTF.

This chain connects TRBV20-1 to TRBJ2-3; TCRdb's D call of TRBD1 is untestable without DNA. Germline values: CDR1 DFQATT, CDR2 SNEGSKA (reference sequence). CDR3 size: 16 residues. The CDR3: CSARDSWGAHTDTQYF.

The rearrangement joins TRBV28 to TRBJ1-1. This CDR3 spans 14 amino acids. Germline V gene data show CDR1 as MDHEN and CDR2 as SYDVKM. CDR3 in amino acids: CASSWGAVNTEAFF. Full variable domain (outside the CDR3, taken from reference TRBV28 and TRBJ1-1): DVKVTQSSRYLVKRTGEKVFLECVQDMDHENMFWYRQDPGLGLRLIYFSYDVKMKEKGDIPEGYSVSREKKERFSLILESASTNQTSMYLCASSWGAVNTEAFFGQGTRLTVV.

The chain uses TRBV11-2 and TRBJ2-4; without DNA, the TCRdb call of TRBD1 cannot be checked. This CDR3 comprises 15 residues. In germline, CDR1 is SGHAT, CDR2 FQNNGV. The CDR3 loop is CASSFGQIAKNIQYF. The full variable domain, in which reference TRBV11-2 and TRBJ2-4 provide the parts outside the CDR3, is EAGVAQSPRYKIIEKRQSVAFWCNPISGHATLYWYQQILGQGPKLLIQFQNNGVVDDSQLPKDRFSAERLKGVDSTLKIQPAKLEDSAVYLCASSFGQIAKNIQYFGAGTRLSVL.

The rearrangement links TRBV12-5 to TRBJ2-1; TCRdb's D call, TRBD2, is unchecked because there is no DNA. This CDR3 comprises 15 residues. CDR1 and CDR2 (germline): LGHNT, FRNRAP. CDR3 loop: CAIGLSGSWRTEQFF.

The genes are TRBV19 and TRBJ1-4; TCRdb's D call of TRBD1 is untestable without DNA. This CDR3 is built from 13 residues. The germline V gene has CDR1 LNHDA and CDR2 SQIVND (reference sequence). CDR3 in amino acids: CASTGATNEKLFF.

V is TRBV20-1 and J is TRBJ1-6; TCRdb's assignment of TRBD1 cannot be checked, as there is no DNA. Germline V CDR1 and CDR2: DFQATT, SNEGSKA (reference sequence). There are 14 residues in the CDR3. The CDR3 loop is CSAMGPDRASPLHF.

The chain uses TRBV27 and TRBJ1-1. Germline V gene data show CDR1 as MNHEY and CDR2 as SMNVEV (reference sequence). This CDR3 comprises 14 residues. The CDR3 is CATRLGGVNTEAFF.

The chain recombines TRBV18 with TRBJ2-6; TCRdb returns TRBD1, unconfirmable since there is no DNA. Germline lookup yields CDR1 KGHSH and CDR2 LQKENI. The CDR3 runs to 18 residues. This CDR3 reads CASSPNMGQSSGANVLTF.

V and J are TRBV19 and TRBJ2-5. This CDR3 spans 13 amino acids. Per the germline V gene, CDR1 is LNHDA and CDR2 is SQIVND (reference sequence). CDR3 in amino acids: CASTDGNQETQYF.